The source of this T cell receptor (beta chain) is a study of control samples from healthy donors and cancer patients. Assay: immunoSEQ multiplex PCR; the TCRdb copy retains only in-frame clones and omits some. This sample has tens of thousands of clones, with about 83% found just once. The CDR3 loop spans 15 amino acids. CDR1 is MNHEY and CDR2 is SMNVEV in the germline V gene (reference sequence). V dropped 2 bases and J dropped 4; count of bases not matched to a gene: 6. The chain uses TRBV27 and TRBJ2-5, with TRBD1 matching over 8 bases. Sequencing was done on a sample of PBMCs. The sequence was collected from a woman aged 40 to 50 with lung cancer. The CDR3 region is CASSLASGGGETQYF. Here the CDR3 DNA reads TGTGCCAGCAGTTTAGCCTCAGGGGGCGGAGAGACCCAGTACTTC.